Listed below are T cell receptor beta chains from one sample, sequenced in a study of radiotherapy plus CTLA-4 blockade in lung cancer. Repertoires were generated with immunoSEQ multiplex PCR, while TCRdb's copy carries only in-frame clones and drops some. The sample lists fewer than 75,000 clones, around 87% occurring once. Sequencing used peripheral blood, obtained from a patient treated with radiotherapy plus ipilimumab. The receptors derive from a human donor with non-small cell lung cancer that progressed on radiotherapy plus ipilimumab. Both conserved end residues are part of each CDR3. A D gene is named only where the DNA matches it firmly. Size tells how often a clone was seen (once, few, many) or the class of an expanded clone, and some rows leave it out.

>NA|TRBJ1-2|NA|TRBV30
TGTGCCTGGAGTCAGGGGAGGCATGGCTACACCTTC
CAWSQGRHGYTF
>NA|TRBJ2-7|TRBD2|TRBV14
TGTGCCAGCAGCCAAGATCCCCAGATCCTAGCGGCCTCCTACGAGCAGTACTTC
CASSQDPQILAASYEQYF
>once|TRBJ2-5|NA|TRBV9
TGTGCCAGCAGCGCACTGGGGATAAACCAAGAGACCCAGTACTTC
CASSALGINQETQYF
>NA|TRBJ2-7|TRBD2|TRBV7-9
TGTGCCAGCAGTCCAAAACCGGGAGGACGAATTGAGCAGTACTTC
CASSPKPGGRIEQYF
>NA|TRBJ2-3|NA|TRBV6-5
TGTGCCAGCAGTTACGCGTCCCCCACAGATACGCAGTATTTT
CASSYASPTDTQYF
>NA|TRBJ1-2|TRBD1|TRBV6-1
TGTGCCAGCAGTGTTGGTGTTTTGGGCAGGGGGATTGACTATGGCTACACCTTC
CASSVGVLGRGIDYGYTF
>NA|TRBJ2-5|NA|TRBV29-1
TGCAGCGCTGTGCTTGGAGAGACCCAGTACTTC
CSAVLGETQYF
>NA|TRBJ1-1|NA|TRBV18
TGTGCCAGCTCACCGATCGTGTTACTTGGCACTGAAGCTTTCTTT
CASSPIVLLGTEAFF
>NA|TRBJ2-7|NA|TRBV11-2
TGTGCCAGCAGCTTAGAGGTCTCACTGCCGGGAGAGCAGTACTTC
CASSLEVSLPGEQYF
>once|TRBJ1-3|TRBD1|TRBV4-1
TGCGCCAGCAGCCAACCGACAGGGACTGGAAACACCATATATTTT
CASSQPTGTGNTIYF
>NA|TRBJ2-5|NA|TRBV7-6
TGTGCCAGCAGCCGGGGGGGAGGGGGCTTCCAAGAGACCCAGTACTTC
CASSRGGGGFQETQYF
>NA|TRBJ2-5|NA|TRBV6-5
TGTGCCAGCAGTTTAAGTTGGGCCCTAGGAGAAACCCAGTACTTC
CASSLSWALGETQYF